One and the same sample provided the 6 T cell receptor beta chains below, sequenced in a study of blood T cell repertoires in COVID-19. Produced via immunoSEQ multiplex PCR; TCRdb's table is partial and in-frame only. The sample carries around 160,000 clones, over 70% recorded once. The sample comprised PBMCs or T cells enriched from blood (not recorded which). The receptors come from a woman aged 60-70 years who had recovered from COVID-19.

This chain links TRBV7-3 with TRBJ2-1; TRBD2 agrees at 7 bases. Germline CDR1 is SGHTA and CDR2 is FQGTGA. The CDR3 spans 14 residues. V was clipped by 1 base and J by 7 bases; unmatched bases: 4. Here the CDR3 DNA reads TGTGCCAGCAGCTTAAATGCGGGGGTAAATGAGCAGTTCTTC. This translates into CASSLNAGVNEQFF.

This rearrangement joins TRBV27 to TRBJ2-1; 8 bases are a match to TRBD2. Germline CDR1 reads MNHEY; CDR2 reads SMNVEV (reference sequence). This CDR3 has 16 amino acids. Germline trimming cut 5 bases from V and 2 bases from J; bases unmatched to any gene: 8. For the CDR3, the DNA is TGTGCCAGCAGTCCTACTGCGGGGGGCACCTACAATGAGCAGTTCTTC. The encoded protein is CASSPTAGGTYNEQFF.

CDR3 bases: TGTGCCAGTGGACCCGTCTTTAGGGGGCAGTACTTC. It translates to CASGPVFRGQYF. This chain joins TRBV28 and TRBJ2-7; a possible D gene is TRBD1 (5 bases). The CDR3 runs 12 residues. V lost 9 bases to trimming and J lost 9 bases, with 18 bases between them. The germline gives CDR1 MDHEN, CDR2 SYDVKM.

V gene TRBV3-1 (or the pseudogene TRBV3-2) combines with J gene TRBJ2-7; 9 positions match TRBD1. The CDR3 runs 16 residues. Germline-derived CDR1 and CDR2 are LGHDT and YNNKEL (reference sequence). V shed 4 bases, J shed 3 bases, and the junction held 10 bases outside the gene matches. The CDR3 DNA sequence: TGTGCCAGCAGCCCGAATACAGGGGGCGGTTACTACGAGCAGTACTTC. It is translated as CASSPNTGGGYYEQYF.

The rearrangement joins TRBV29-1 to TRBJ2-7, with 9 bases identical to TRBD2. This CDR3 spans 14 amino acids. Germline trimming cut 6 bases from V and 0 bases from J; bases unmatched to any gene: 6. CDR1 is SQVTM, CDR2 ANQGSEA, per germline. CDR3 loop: CSVALAGRSYEQYF. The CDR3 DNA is TGCAGCGTCGCACTAGCGGGCCGCTCCTACGAGCAGTACTTC.

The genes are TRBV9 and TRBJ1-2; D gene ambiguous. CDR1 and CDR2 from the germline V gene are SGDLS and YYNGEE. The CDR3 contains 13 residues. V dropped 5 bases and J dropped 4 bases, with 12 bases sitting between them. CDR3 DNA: TGTGCCAGCAGAGGATCAGGCTTCTATGGCTACACCTTC. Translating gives CASRGSGFYGYTF.